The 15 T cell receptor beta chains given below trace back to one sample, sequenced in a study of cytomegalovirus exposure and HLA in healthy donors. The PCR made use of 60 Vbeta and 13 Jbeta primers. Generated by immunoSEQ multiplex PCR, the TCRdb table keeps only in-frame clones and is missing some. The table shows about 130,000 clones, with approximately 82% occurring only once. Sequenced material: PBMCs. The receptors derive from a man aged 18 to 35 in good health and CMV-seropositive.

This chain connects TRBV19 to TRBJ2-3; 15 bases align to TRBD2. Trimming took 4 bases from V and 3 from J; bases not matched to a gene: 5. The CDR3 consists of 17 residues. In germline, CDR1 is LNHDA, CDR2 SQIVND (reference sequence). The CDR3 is CASSRGLAGGSTDTQYF. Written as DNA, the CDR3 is TGTGCCAGTAGTAGGGGACTAGCGGGGGGTAGTACAGATACGCAGTATTTT. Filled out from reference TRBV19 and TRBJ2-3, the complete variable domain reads DGGITQSPKYLFRKEGQNVTLSCEQNLNHDAMYWYRQDPGQGLRLIYYSQIVNDFQKGDIAEGYSVSREKKESFPLTVTSAQKNPTAFYLCASSRGLAGGSTDTQYFGPGTRLTVL.

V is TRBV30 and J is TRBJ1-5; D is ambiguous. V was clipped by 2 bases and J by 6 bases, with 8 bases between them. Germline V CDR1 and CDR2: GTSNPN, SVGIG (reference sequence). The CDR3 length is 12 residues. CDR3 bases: TGTGCCTGGAGTTTGGAGGGTCAGCCCCAGCATTTT. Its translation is CAWSLEGQPQHF.

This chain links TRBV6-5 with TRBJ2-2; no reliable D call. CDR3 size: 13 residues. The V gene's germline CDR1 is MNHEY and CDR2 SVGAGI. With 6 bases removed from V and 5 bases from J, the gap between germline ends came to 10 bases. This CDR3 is CASSPFRTGELFF. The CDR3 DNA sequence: TGTGCCAGCAGCCCATTCAGGACCGGGGAGCTGTTTTTT.

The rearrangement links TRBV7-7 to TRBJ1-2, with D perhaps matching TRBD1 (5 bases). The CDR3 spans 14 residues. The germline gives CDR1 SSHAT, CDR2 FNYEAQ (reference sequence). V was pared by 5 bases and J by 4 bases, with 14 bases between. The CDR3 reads CASSMGPTVYGYTF. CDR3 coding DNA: TGTGCCAGCAGCATGGGGCCCACGGTCTATGGCTACACCTTC.

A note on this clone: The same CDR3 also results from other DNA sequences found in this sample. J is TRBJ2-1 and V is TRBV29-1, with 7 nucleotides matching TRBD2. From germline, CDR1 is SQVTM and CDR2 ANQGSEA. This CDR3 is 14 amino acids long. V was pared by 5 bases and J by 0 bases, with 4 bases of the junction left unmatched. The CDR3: CSVPSGSSYNEQFF. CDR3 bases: TGCAGCGTTCCTAGCGGCAGCTCCTACAATGAGCAGTTCTTC.

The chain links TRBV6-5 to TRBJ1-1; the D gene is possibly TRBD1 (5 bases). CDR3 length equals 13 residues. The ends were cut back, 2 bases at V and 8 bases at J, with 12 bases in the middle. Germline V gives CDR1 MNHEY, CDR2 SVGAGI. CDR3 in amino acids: CASSYRPGPEAFF. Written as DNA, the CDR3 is TGTGCCAGCAGTTACCGCCCAGGGCCCGAAGCTTTCTTT.

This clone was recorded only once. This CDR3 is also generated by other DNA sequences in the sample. The CDR3 spells CASSFQGEGNTIYF. The CDR3 coding sequence is TGTGCCAGCAGCTTCCAGGGGGAGGGAAACACCATATATTTT. The chain carries TRBV5-5 and TRBJ1-3, with 7 bases lining up with TRBD1. This CDR3 contains 14 residues. Germline CDR1 is SGHKS and CDR2 is YYEKEE (reference sequence). The trim removed 2 bases at V and 4 bases at J, leaving 3 bases unmatched. The whole variable domain, filled in from reference TRBV5-5 and TRBJ1-3, reads DAGVTQSPTHLIKTRGQQVTLRCSPISGHKSVSWYQQVLGQGPQFIFQYYEKEERGRGNFPDRFSARQFPNYSSELNVNALLLGDSALYLCASSFQGEGNTIYFGEGSWLTVV.

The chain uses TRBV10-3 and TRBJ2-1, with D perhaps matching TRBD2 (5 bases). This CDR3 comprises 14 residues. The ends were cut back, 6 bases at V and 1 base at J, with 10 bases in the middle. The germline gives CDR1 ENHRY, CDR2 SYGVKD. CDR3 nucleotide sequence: TGTGCCATCAGGGGAGACCCTTCCTACAATGAGCAGTTCTTC. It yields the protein CAIRGDPSYNEQFF.

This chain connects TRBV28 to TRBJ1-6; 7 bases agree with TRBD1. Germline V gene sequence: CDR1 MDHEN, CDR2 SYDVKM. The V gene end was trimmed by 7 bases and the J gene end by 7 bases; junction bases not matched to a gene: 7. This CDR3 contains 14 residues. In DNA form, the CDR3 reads TGTGCCAGCACGTCGACAGGGACCAATTCACCCCTCCACTTT. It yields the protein CASTSTGTNSPLHF.

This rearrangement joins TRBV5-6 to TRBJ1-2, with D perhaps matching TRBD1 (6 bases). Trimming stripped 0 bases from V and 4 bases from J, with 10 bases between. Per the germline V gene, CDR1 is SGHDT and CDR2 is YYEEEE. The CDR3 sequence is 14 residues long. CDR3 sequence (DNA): TGTGCCAGCAGCTTGGGTAGGGGGACCTATGGCTACACCTTC. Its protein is CASSLGRGTYGYTF. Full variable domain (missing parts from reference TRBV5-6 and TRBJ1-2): DAGVTQSPTHLIKTRGQQVTLRCSPKSGHDTVSWYQQALGQGPQFIFQYYEEEERQRGNFPDRFSGHQFPNYSSELNVNALLLGDSALYLCASSLGRGTYGYTFGSGTRLTVV.

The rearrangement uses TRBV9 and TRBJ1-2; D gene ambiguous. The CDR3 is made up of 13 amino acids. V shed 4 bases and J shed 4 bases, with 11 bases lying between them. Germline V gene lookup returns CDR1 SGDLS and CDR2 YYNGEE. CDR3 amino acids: CASSPHGGYGYTF. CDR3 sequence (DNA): TGTGCCAGCAGCCCCCATGGAGGCTATGGCTACACCTTC.

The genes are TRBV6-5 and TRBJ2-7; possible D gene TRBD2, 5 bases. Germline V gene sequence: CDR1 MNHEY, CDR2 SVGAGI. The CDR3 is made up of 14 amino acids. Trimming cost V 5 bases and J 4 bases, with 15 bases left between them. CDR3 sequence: CASSPYEGWYEQYF. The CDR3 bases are TGTGCCAGCAGTCCCTACGAGGGTTGGTACGAGCAGTACTTC.

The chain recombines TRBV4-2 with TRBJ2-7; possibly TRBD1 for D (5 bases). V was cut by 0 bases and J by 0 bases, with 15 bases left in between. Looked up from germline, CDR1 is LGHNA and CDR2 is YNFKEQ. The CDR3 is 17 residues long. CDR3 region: CASSQDGAYQSSYEQYF. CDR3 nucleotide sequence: TGTGCCAGCAGCCAAGATGGGGCCTACCAAAGCTCCTACGAGCAGTACTTC.

The CDR3 here is CASSDPGGGNNEQFF. CDR3 coding DNA: TGTGCCAGCAGTGATCCGGGCGGGGGAAACAATGAGCAGTTCTTC. V is TRBV2 and J is TRBJ2-1, with 7 bases identical to TRBD2. Germline trimming cut 3 bases from V and 5 bases from J; bases unmatched to any gene: 7. The CDR3 has 15 residues. Germline CDR1 SNHLY, CDR2 FYNNEI. Together with reference TRBV2 and TRBJ2-1, the CDR3 gives the full variable domain: EPEVTQTPSHQVTQMGQEVILRCVPISNHLYFYWYRQILGQKVEFLVSFYNNEISEKSEIFDDQFSVERPDGSNFTLKIRSTKLEDSAMYFCASSDPGGGNNEQFFGPGTRLTVL.

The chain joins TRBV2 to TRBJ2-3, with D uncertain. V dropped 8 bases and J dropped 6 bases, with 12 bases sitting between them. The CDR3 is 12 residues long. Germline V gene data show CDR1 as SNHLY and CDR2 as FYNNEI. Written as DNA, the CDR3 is TGTGCCAGCCAAGAGCCCCCCGATACGCAGTATTTT. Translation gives CASQEPPDTQYF.